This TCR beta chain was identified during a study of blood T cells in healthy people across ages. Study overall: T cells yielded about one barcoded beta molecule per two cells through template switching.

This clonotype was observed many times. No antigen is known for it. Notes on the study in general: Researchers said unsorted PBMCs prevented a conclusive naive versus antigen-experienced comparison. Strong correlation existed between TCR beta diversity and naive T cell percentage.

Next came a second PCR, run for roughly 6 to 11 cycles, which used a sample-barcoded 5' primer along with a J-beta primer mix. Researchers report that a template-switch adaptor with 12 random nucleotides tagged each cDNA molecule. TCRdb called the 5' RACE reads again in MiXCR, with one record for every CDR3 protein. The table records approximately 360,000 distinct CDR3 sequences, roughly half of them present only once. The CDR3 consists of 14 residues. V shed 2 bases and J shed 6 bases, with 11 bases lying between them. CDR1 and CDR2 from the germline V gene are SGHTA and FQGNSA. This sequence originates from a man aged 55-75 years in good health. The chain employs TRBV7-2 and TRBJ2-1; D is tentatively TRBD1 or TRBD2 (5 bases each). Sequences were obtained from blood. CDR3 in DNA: TGTGCCAGCAGCTTACCGGGACCCCTCAATGAGCAGTTCTTC. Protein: CASSLPGPLNEQFF. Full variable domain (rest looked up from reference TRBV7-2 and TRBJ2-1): GAGVSQSPSNKVTEKGKDVELRCDPISGHTALYWYRQSLGQGLEFLIYFQGNSAPDKSGLPSDRFSAERTGGSVSTLTIQRTQQEDSAVYLCASSLPGPLNEQFFGPGTRLTVL.